This entry lists 23 T cell receptor beta chains sequenced from one sample in a study of patients and donors after allogeneic stem cell transplantation. TCRdb re-called the RT-PCR reads with MiXCR, one entry per CDR3 protein. Counted here are roughly 40,000 distinct CDR3 sequences, about 30% occurring once; the ten biggest clones make up about 78%. The specimen sequenced was blood, either unsorted or a sorted T cell fraction (not recorded which). The receptors originated from a human donor who was either an allogeneic HSCT recipient or a stem cell or donor lymphocyte infusion donor (not recorded which). It is not recorded whose cells these are; they may come from a transplant donor.

This clonotype has just a few counts. V and J are TRBV29-1 and TRBJ1-2, with 8 bases aligning to TRBD1. Germline V lookup: CDR1 SQVTM, CDR2 ANQGSEA. The ends lost 2 bases at V and 8 bases at J; junction bases unmatched: 4. The CDR3 consists of 12 residues. This chain's CDR3 is CSVEIDRGGYTF. The CDR3 DNA reads TGCAGCGTTGAAATAGACAGGGGAGGCTACACCTTC.

The chain is built from TRBV10-3 and TRBJ2-3, with 10 bases that match TRBD2. The CDR3 is 16 residues long. Germline values: CDR1 ENHRY, CDR2 SYGVKD. J lost 2 bases, V lost 4 bases, and 6 bases had no gene match. CDR3 loop: CAISVSGLADTDTQYF. Here the CDR3 DNA reads TGTGCCATCAGTGTATCTGGACTAGCGGACACAGATACGCAGTATTTT.

This clonotype occurred many times. The V gene is TRBV12-3 or TRBV12-4, the J gene TRBJ1-2, with 8 bases matching TRBD1. The CDR3 spans 13 residues. V lost 5 bases and J lost 2; bases outside the gene matches: 1. CDR3 DNA: TGTGCCAGCAGTCGACAGGGGAACTATGGCTACACCTTC. Translation: CASSRQGNYGYTF.

J is TRBJ2-7 and V is TRBV10-1, with 14 bases matching TRBD2. The CDR3 is made up of 15 amino acids. The germline gives CDR1 WNHNN, CDR2 SYGVQD (reference sequence). Trimming removed 3 bases from V and 4 bases from J; junction bases left unmatched: 2. The CDR3 bases are TGCGCCAGCAGTGACCGGACTAGCGGGAGGTACGAGCAGTACTTC. Translation gives CASSDRTSGRYEQYF.

The chain is built from TRBV14 and TRBJ2-4; 7 bases are a match to TRBD1. Trimming at V came to 3 bases and at J to 6 bases, leaving 2 bases not matched to a gene. Germline loops: CDR1 SGHDN, CDR2 FVKESK. This CDR3 region has 13 residues. The CDR3 region has the DNA TGTGCCAGCAGCCACTGGGACAGAAACATTCAGTACTTC. It codes for CASSHWDRNIQYF.

This clonotype is classed as medium-sized. The chain links TRBV21-1 to TRBJ1-6; the DNA was not compared with TRBD1, the D call given in the table. TRBV21-1 is classified as a pseudogene. The CDR3 is 17 amino acids. The DNA for the CDR3 is TGTGCCAGTCGGACAGGGGGCGAGAGCTCCTATAATTCACCCCTCCACTTT. The encoded protein is CASRTGGESSYNSPLHF.

V and J are TRBV7-8 and TRBJ2-5; 12 bases are shared with TRBD2. Germline values: CDR1 SGHVS, CDR2 FQNEAQ. CDR3 length: 15 amino acids. Losses at the gene ends were 7 bases for V and 4 bases for J; bases not matched to a gene: 7. As DNA, the CDR3 is TGTGCCAGCACCCTGACTAGCGGGAGTCGAGAGACCCAGTACTTC. It yields the protein CASTLTSGSRETQYF. Complete variable domain (other parts from reference TRBV7-8 and TRBJ2-5): GAGVSQSPRYKVAKRGQDVALRCDPISGHVSLFWYQQALGQGPEFLTYFQNEAQLDKSGLPSDRFFAERPEGSVSTLKIQRTQQEDSAVYLCASTLTSGSRETQYFGPGTRLLVL.

The chain links TRBV6-5 to TRBJ2-7; 7 bases are shared with TRBD1. The CDR3 sequence is 15 residues long. V shed 4 bases and J 5 bases; nucleotides not matched to a gene: 11. Germline V gene data show CDR1 as MNHEY and CDR2 as SVGAGI. CDR3 region: CASSSGTAVVHEQYF. The CDR3 DNA is TGTGCCAGCAGTTCCGGGACAGCAGTGGTCCACGAGCAGTACTTC.

This chain links TRBV20-1 with TRBJ2-3, with 8 bases identical to TRBD1. CDR3 length: 14 residues. Germline V CDR1 and CDR2: DFQATT, SNEGSKA (reference sequence). The ends lost 4 bases at V and 4 bases at J; junction bases unmatched: 7. The CDR3 DNA reads TGCAGTGCTAACGACAGGGGAATTGCAGATACGCAGTATTTT. Its protein product is CSANDRGIADTQYF.

This chain joins TRBV27 and TRBJ1-2; D uncertain. Deletions cut 6 bases from V and 5 bases from J, with 13 bases between. This CDR3 region has 13 residues. Germline-derived CDR1 and CDR2 are MNHEY and SMNVEV (reference sequence). The CDR3 spells CASSPVFAYGYTF. The CDR3 bases are TGTGCCAGCAGCCCGGTTTTTGCATATGGCTACACCTTC.

The V and J genes are TRBV5-1 and TRBJ2-7, with D tentatively TRBD2 (6 bases). CDR3 length: 15 amino acids. Germline V gene sequence: CDR1 SGHRS, CDR2 YFSETQ. Trimming shortened V by 0 bases and J by 7 bases, and 17 bases separated the two germline ends. The CDR3 nucleotides read TGCGCCAGCAGCTTGGGGCTAGCGCGACGGGGTGAGCAGTACTTC. The encoded protein is CASSLGLARRGEQYF.

This chain connects TRBV7-6 to TRBJ1-5; D remains ambiguous. V was trimmed by 1 base and J by 2 bases, leaving 3 bases between them. The germline V gene has CDR1 SGHVS and CDR2 FNYEAQ. There are 13 residues in the CDR3. CDR3 region: CASSLDRNQPQHF. The CDR3 bases are TGTGCCAGCAGCTTAGATCGCAATCAGCCCCAGCATTTT.

The chain combines TRBV4-2 with TRBJ2-3, with a tentative D call TRBD1 (5 bases). The CDR3 loop spans 18 amino acids. Germline lookup yields CDR1 LGHNA and CDR2 YNFKEQ. V was clipped by 0 bases and J by 1 base, with 17 bases between them. The CDR3 DNA reads as TGTGCCAGCAGCCAAGAATACCGTCAGGGTCGGGGCACAGATACGCAGTATTTT. It specifies CASSQEYRQGRGTDTQYF.

V gene TRBV12-3 or TRBV12-4 combines with J gene TRBJ1-2; 9 nucleotides align to TRBD1. CDR3 length equals 13 residues. The ends lost 6 bases at V and 6 bases at J; junction bases unmatched: 5. The CDR3 DNA reads TGTGCCAGCAGAACGGACAGGGGCAATGGCTACACCTTC. This encodes CASRTDRGNGYTF.

The rearrangement links TRBV25-1 to TRBJ2-3; D might be TRBD1 (5 bases). The length of the CDR3 is 15 residues. Germline assignment: CDR1 MGHDK and CDR2 SYGVNS. V lost 2 bases to trimming and J lost 4 bases, with 13 bases between them. The CDR3, as DNA: TGTGCCAGCAGTGAAGGCAGGGTCGTGTCAGATACGCAGTATTTT. The encoded protein is CASSEGRVVSDTQYF.

The chain recombines TRBV27 with TRBJ1-5; D may be TRBD1 (5 bases). CDR1 and CDR2 from the germline V gene are MNHEY and SMNVEV (reference sequence). The CDR3 has 14 amino acids. V was shortened by 3 bases and J by 1 base, with 7 bases between the two germline ends. CDR3 nucleotide sequence: TGTGCCAGCAGTTTCCGGGGGAGCAATCAGCCCCAGCATTTT. Translated, it gives CASSFRGSNQPQHF.

The V and J genes are TRBV7-2 and TRBJ1-2; D is uncertain. CDR1 is SGHTA, CDR2 FQGNSA, per germline. CDR3 length equals 16 residues. The V gene lost 1 base and the J gene lost 1 base, with 13 bases spanning the gap. CDR3 coding DNA: TGTGCCAGCAGCTTAGTGGCCCCTCGAAATAACTATGGCTACACCTTC. Amino acid sequence: CASSLVAPRNNYGYTF.

This clonotype was seen ten or more times. V gene TRBV24-1 combines with J gene TRBJ1-3; D unresolved. The CDR3 has 16 amino acids. V was clipped by 2 bases and J by 3 bases, with 13 bases between them. Germline loops: CDR1 KGHDR, CDR2 SFDVKD. The CDR3 DNA follows: TGTGCCACCAGTGATTCTAGGCTGGTGGGTGGAAACACCATATATTTT. This codes for CATSDSRLVGGNTIYF.

The chain employs TRBV28 and TRBJ2-1, with TRBD2 matching over 7 bases. The CDR3 totals 16 residues. Unmatched junction bases numbered 7, after V lost 4 bases and J lost 1 base. The germline CDR1 and CDR2 sequences are MDHEN and SYDVKM. The CDR3 loop is CASSSTSAQSYNEQFF. Here the CDR3 DNA reads TGTGCCAGCAGTTCTACTAGCGCCCAGTCCTACAATGAGCAGTTCTTC.

DNA of the CDR3: TGTGCCAGCAGCCAGACAGATTATGGCTACACCTTC. Amino acid sequence: CASSQTDYGYTF. V usage is TRBV4-2 and J usage is TRBJ1-2, with D possibly TRBD1 on 5 matching bases. The germline V and J ends were trimmed by 3 bases and 5 bases, with 7 bases remaining between them. Germline V gives CDR1 LGHNA, CDR2 YNFKEQ. The CDR3 has 12 residues.

This sequence joins TRBV6-2 or TRBV6-3 and TRBJ2-7, with D perhaps matching TRBD1 (6 bases). The CDR3 is 12 residues long. Per the germline V gene, CDR1 is MNHEY and CDR2 is SVGEGT. V was pared by 7 bases and J by 3 bases, with 10 bases between. The CDR3 DNA follows: TGTGCCAGCAATCAGGGGTTCTACGAGCAGTACTTC. It translates to CASNQGFYEQYF.

The sample holds many counts of this clonotype. V and J are TRBV6-2 or TRBV6-3 and TRBJ1-1; no definite D call. V lost 2 bases, J lost 6 bases, and 16 bases lay in between. Germline V gives CDR1 MNHEY, CDR2 SVGEGT. CDR3 length equals 15 residues. CDR3 DNA: TGTGCCAGCAGTTACGGGGTCCTATCGGGAGCTGAAGCTTTCTTT. This encodes CASSYGVLSGAEAFF.

The CDR3 loop reads CASSLEGSPSPLHF. The CDR3 DNA is TGCGCCAGCAGCTTGGAGGGCAGCCCCTCACCCCTCCACTTT. The J gene is TRBJ1-6, the V gene TRBV5-1; D uncertain. Germline loops: CDR1 SGHRS, CDR2 YFSETQ. The CDR3 is 14 amino acids. V shed 0 bases and J shed 10 bases, with 11 bases lying between them.